This record looks at one T cell receptor beta chain sequence and its context. The data are from a study of blood T cell repertoires in COVID-19. Profiling relied on immunoSEQ multiplex PCR, and the TCRdb table lists in-frame clones only, not all of them. The top ten clones hold 7.8% of a sample with roughly 200,000 clones, less than 85% of them seen once. The sequenced sample consisted of peripheral blood. The sequence derives from a woman over 75 with COVID-19, enrolled during active disease.

DNA for the CDR3: TGTGCCAGCAGTTATGTAATAGCGGGAGGACGCGAGCAGTACTTC. This encodes CASSYVIAGGREQYF. V is TRBV6-2 or TRBV6-3 and J is TRBJ2-7; 10 bases map to TRBD2. The V and J ends lost 3 bases and 6 bases, in that order; junction bases with no gene match: 8. Germline assignment: CDR1 MNHEY and CDR2 SVGEGT. This CDR3 spans 15 amino acids.